The rows below give T cell receptor beta chains drawn from one sample of a study of OX40 agonist ivuxolimab in advanced cancers. Using immunoSEQ multiplex PCR, the repertoire was profiled, and TCRdb retains in-frame clones only, with some absent. The sample has roughly 79,000 clones, around 90% seen once. The specimen was CD4+ or CD8+ T cells sorted from blood, collected in a trial of the OX40 agonist ivuxolimab. These receptors were taken from an adult with an advanced solid tumor such as melanoma, head and neck, liver or kidney cancer. CDR3s leave out the opening cysteine and the closing phenylalanine or tryptophan. D genes are given only for firm matches.

>.|TRBJ1-2|TRBV19
ASSIQGDYGYT
>TRBD2|TRBJ2-7|TRBV10-3
AISEGLAGGPAREQY
>.|TRBJ1-4|TRBV7-9
ASGTGGVNEKLF
>.|TRBJ1-6|TRBV6-4
ASSDRDNSPLH
>TRBD1|TRBJ1-6|TRBV2
ASSAGTGVSYNSPLH
>.|TRBJ2-5|TRBV7-9
ASTPENQETQY
>.|TRBJ1-1|TRBV10-1
ASSEDIYTEAF
>.|TRBJ1-1|TRBV5-4
ASSLGGTPNTEAF
>TRBD2|TRBJ2-1|TRBV27
ASSLSGAYNEQF
>.|TRBJ2-3|TRBV7-9
ASSPDLVADTQY
>TRBD1|TRBJ2-7|TRBV9
ASSSRDRSYEQY
>.|TRBJ2-1|TRBV27
ASSLSRGQTKSSYNEQF
>TRBD1|TRBJ2-7|TRBV10-2
ARPRDRDFYEQY
>.|TRBJ1-6|TRBV27
ASTHLGGSYNSPLH
>TRBD1|TRBJ2-1|TRBV5-1
ASSTTGTARTSI
>TRBD2|TRBJ2-5|TRBV5-5
ASGSKGLAELETQY
>TRBD1|TRBJ2-7|TRBV11-1
ASSFVAGTAVYEQY
>.|TRBJ2-2|TRBV5-8
ASSFGVSNTGELF
>.|TRBJ2-3|TRBV25-1
ASSALVAATDTQY
>.|TRBJ1-1|TRBV5-6
ASSLEPPGGPMLGAF
>TRBD1|TRBJ2-1|TRBV9
ASSVAVGQGARDEQF
>.|TRBJ1-6|TRBV10-3
AIMGGDNSPLH
>.|TRBJ2-7|TRBV7-9
ASSLGGLYEQY
>.|TRBJ2-7|TRBV5-4
ASSQGGAPEQY
>.|TRBJ2-7|TRBV30
AWSIRGVKYEQY
>.|TRBJ2-7|TRBV6-6
ASSSGQTYEQY
>TRBD2|TRBJ2-3|TRBV6-1
ASIPGLALDTQY
>.|TRBJ1-1|TRBV14
ASSLMTVSNTEAF
>.|TRBJ2-2|TRBV15
ATRAERMEGNTGELF
>.|TRBJ2-7|TRBV13
ASSPRRQSSSYEQY
>.|TRBJ1-5|TRBV11-2
ASSLRGYSNQPQH
>TRBD1|TRBJ1-2|TRBV5-4
ASSLGQGSYGYT
>.|TRBJ1-2|TRBV6-5
ASSPNYGYT
>TRBD1|TRBJ1-2|TRBV19
ASSPGTDTYGYT
>.|TRBJ2-3|TRBV13
ASRKHAGVITDTQY
>.|TRBJ1-5|TRBV30
ACRGAVSGPQH
>.|TRBJ2-7|TRBV19
ASSYGPPYEQY
>.|TRBJ2-3|TRBV6-6
ASNPGTETDTQY
>.|TRBJ1-5|TRBV6-1
ASSEGARTSNQPQH
>TRBD1|TRBJ2-7|TRBV7-9
ASSVRDRSSYEQY
>.|TRBJ1-6|TRBV13
ASSLGSSPLH
>.|TRBJ1-1|TRBV2
ASSEEQGLNTEAF